These 20 T cell receptor beta chains were all obtained from the same sample, sequenced in a study of blood T cell repertoires in COVID-19. Here immunoSEQ multiplex PCR was the method, and the copy in TCRdb shows in-frame clones only, minus some. Among 300,000 to 400,000 clones, approximately 89% were seen once, and the ten largest hold 1.6%. Sequencing input: peripheral blood. The receptors come from a woman between 25 and 40 years old with COVID-19, enrolled during active disease.

The J gene is TRBJ2-4, the V gene TRBV5-1; 11 bases match TRBD1. This CDR3 spans 16 amino acids. Germline CDR1 reads SGHRS; CDR2 reads YFSETQ. J gave up 3 bases and V 3 bases, and 5 bases lay outside the gene matches. The CDR3 sequence: CASSSGTGGFKNIQYF. CDR3 coding DNA: TGCGCCAGCAGCTCCGGGACAGGGGGTTTCAAAAACATTCAGTACTTC.

The chain is built from TRBV7-2 and TRBJ1-2; tentatively, D is TRBD1 (6 bases). This CDR3 has 14 residues. The V and J ends lost 4 bases and 4 bases respectively, with 13 bases between them. CDR1 SGHTA and CDR2 FQGNSA come from the germline V gene. CDR3 loop: CASSSEGDPYGYTF. The CDR3, as DNA: TGTGCCAGCAGCTCAGAGGGGGACCCCTATGGCTACACCTTC.

This clone was detected only once. This chain links TRBV7-7 with TRBJ2-5; D is perhaps TRBD2 (5 bases). There are 15 residues in the CDR3. Germline V CDR1 and CDR2: SSHAT, FNYEAQ (reference sequence). V lost 3 bases, J lost 5 bases, and 16 bases lay in between. The CDR3 loop is CASSLSASLTETQYF. The CDR3 DNA reads TGTGCCAGCAGCTTGTCGGCTAGCCTTACGGAGACCCAGTACTTC.

V is TRBV2 and J is TRBJ1-2; 9 bases fit TRBD1. V lost 9 bases to trimming and J lost 4 bases; unmatched junction nucleotides: 3. The length of the CDR3 is 12 residues. Germline CDR1 is SNHLY and CDR2 is FYNNEI. The CDR3 is CASRDRAYGYTF. For the CDR3, the DNA is TGTGCCAGTCGGGACAGGGCCTATGGCTACACCTTC.

This clone was seen only a few times. The chain couples TRBV4-3 to TRBJ2-7; TRBD2 matches at 9 bases. The CDR3 loop spans 15 amino acids. V lost 6 bases to trimming and J lost 7 bases; unmatched junction nucleotides: 13. In germline, CDR1 is LGHNA, CDR2 YSLEER. In DNA, the CDR3 is TGCGCCAGCAGTCGAAGTTTAGCGGGGGCGCAAGAGCAGTACTTC. Translation: CASSRSLAGAQEQYF.

The chain is built from TRBV10-3 and TRBJ2-2, with 11 bases fitting TRBD2. V shed 10 bases and J 6 bases; nucleotides not matched to a gene: 7. Germline V gene data show CDR1 as ENHRY and CDR2 as SYGVKD. The CDR3 consists of 14 residues. CDR3 nucleotide sequence: TGTGCCACCTATAGCGGGGGGGCCTCCGGGGAGCTGTTTTTT. Translating it yields CATYSGGASGELFF.

The rearrangement joins TRBV7-2 to TRBJ2-5; 7 bases align to TRBD1. Germline loops: CDR1 SGHTA, CDR2 FQGNSA. This CDR3 region has 14 residues. The trim removed 1 base at V and 13 bases at J, leaving 12 bases unmatched. This chain's CDR3 is CASSLGSVAGGMYF. The CDR3 DNA reads TGTGCCAGCAGCTTAGGTAGTGTGGCAGGGGGAATGTACTTC.

The chain is built from TRBV2 and TRBJ2-7; no firm D call. CDR1 and CDR2 from the germline V gene are SNHLY and FYNNEI. The V gene lost 6 bases and the J gene lost 1 base, with 13 bases spanning the gap. This CDR3 is built from 14 residues. The CDR3 sequence: CASSRGPLSYEQYF. The CDR3 bases are TGTGCCAGCAGCCGCGGTCCCCTTTCCTACGAGCAGTACTTC.

The sample holds a few counts of this clone. V gene TRBV30 combines with J gene TRBJ2-7; 9 nucleotides align to TRBD2. The germline gives CDR1 GTSNPN, CDR2 SVGIG (reference sequence). V shed 8 bases, J shed 3 bases, and the junction held 2 bases outside the gene matches. There are 11 residues in the CDR3. The CDR3 here is CAGSGGYEQYF. In DNA, the CDR3 is TGTGCCGGTAGCGGGGGCTACGAGCAGTACTTC.

V is TRBV28 and J is TRBJ2-3; 12 nucleotides agree with TRBD2. Germline loops: CDR1 MDHEN, CDR2 SYDVKM. CDR3 length: 15 residues. V lost 2 bases, J lost 7 bases, and 4 bases stayed unmatched. CDR3: CASSLLAGGQNTQYF. DNA of the CDR3: TGTGCCAGCAGTTTACTAGCGGGGGGGCAGAATACGCAGTATTTT.

The genes are TRBV24-1 and TRBJ2-1; the match to TRBD2 covers 7 bases. Germline V gene sequence: CDR1 KGHDR, CDR2 SFDVKD. This CDR3 has 15 amino acids. V dropped 4 bases and J dropped 2; count of bases not matched to a gene: 4. CDR3 protein: CATSDSREAYNEQFF. The CDR3 DNA reads TGTGCCACCAGTGACTCCCGGGAGGCCTACAATGAGCAGTTCTTC.

The genes are TRBV7-3 and TRBJ2-1, with a possible D match to TRBD2 (5 bases). V was cut by 0 bases and J by 4 bases, with 10 bases left in between. The CDR3 contains 15 residues. CDR1 and CDR2 (germline): SGHTA, FQGTGA. Here the CDR3 reads CASSLTGRGYNEQFF. The CDR3 DNA reads TGTGCCAGCAGCTTAACAGGGAGAGGTTACAATGAGCAGTTCTTC.

This clone came up a few times. The V call is TRBV6-4, the J call TRBJ2-1; 7 bases map to TRBD2. J was trimmed by 5 bases and V by 5 bases; bases with no gene match: 12. In germline, CDR1 is MRHNA, CDR2 SNTAGT. There are 16 residues in the CDR3. The CDR3, as DNA: TGTGCCAGCAGTAAAGAACCGGGGGGTGGAAACAATGAGCAGTTCTTC. Translating gives CASSKEPGGGNNEQFF.

The rearrangement links TRBV5-5 to TRBJ1-5, with TRBD1 as a possible D gene (6 bases). V lost 4 bases and J 0 bases, leaving 11 bases between the germline ends. This CDR3 has 15 residues. CDR1 and CDR2 (germline): SGHKS, YYEKEE (reference sequence). The CDR3 here is CASSPGTYSNQPQHF. In DNA form, the CDR3 reads TGTGCCAGCAGCCCCGGGACATATAGCAATCAGCCCCAGCATTTT.

This rearrangement joins TRBV29-1 to TRBJ1-2, with a tentative D call TRBD1 (5 bases). This CDR3 contains 11 residues. V was trimmed by 4 bases and J by 4 bases, leaving 7 bases between them. CDR1 is SQVTM, CDR2 ANQGSEA, per germline. The CDR3 protein is CSVVTGYGYTF. The CDR3 region has the DNA TGCAGCGTTGTTACAGGCTATGGCTACACCTTC.

The chain is built from TRBV23-1 and TRBJ1-2; no clear D. TRBV23-1 falls under the ORF class, with uncertain function. This CDR3 region has 14 residues. V was shortened by 3 bases and J by 3 bases, with 11 bases between the two germline ends. CDR3 sequence: CASSHGRLDYGYTF. CDR3 bases: TGCGCCAGCAGTCATGGTAGATTGGACTATGGCTACACCTTC.

The chain carries TRBV2 and TRBJ2-3, with 13 bases lining up with TRBD2. Germline lookup yields CDR1 SNHLY and CDR2 FYNNEI. The CDR3 extends over 16 amino acids. The V segment lost 2 bases and the J segment 6 bases; nucleotides outside the gene matches: 5. The CDR3 region has the DNA TGTGCCAGCAGTGAATTACTAGCGGGGGGGCAGGATACGCAGTATTTT. It yields the protein CASSELLAGGQDTQYF.

The V call is TRBV14, the J call TRBJ2-2, with TRBD1 matching over 7 bases. Unmatched junction bases numbered 7, after V lost 6 bases and J lost 3 bases. Germline CDR1 reads SGHDN; CDR2 reads FVKESK. The CDR3 runs 15 residues. The CDR3 is CASSPTGAYTGELFF. As DNA, the CDR3 is TGTGCCAGCAGTCCCACAGGGGCTTACACCGGGGAGCTGTTTTTT. The whole variable domain, filled in from reference TRBV14 and TRBJ2-2, reads EAGVTQFPSHSVIEKGQTVTLRCDPISGHDNLYWYRRVMGKEIKFLLHFVKESKQDESGMPNNRFLAERTGGTYSTLKVQPAELEDSGVYFCASSPTGAYTGELFFGEGSRLTVL.

This chain links TRBV2 with TRBJ1-4; 7 positions agree with TRBD1. V was clipped by 2 bases and J by 7 bases; unmatched bases: 4. The CDR3 covers 14 residues. From germline, CDR1 is SNHLY and CDR2 FYNNEI. CDR3 amino acids: CASSERGQSEKLFF. The CDR3 nucleotides are TGTGCCAGCAGTGAAAGGGGGCAATCTGAAAAACTGTTTTTT.

This clone was seen just once. This rearrangement joins TRBV6-5 to TRBJ1-4; the D gene is possibly TRBD1 (6 bases). Trimming shortened V by 3 bases and J by 11 bases, and 13 bases separated the two germline ends. The CDR3 sequence is 13 residues long. CDR1 and CDR2 from the germline V gene are MNHEY and SVGAGI. The CDR3 region is CASSYEARGKLFF. CDR3 DNA sequence: TGTGCCAGCAGTTATGAGGCCAGGGGTAAACTGTTTTTT.